This entry is about one T cell receptor (beta chain). This clone's antigen is unknown. No clone much larger than this one lies a single base away; base qualities are absent. Library generation was performed with the immunoSEQ multiplex PCR assay. The multiplex PCR relied on a mix of 60 forward primers for TCR Vbeta segments and 13 reverse primers for TCR Jbeta segments. A multiplex PCR assay on genomic DNA amplified the CDR3 region of rearranged TCR beta genes. The amplified TCR beta libraries were sequenced on the Illumina HiSeq System as 87-base-pair reads. Regarding the original processing steps: Across the roughly 670 repertoires, a later analysis counted 60 million to 90 million unique TCR beta chains, approximately 12 million of which were shared by at least two donors. A nearest-neighbor algorithm error-corrected the raw reads and collapsed the reads into unique sequences, merging closely related sequences to remove PCR and sequencing errors. Alignment of CDR3 sequences to IMGT reference sequences was used to assign V, D and J gene segments. For a sequence to be retained, a match of at least six nucleotides to both a V gene segment and a J gene segment was required. A rearrangement counted as productive if the CDR3 had no stop codons and remained in frame with V and J, and every other rearrangement counted as non-productive. CDR3 was defined according to IMGT convention as the region running from the second conserved V-encoded cysteine to the conserved J-encoded phenylalanine. The earlier analysis of roughly 590 of the donors excluded sequences that lacked an unambiguous match to a single V gene segment. In an earlier analysis of approximately 590 of the donors, a V segment was called functional when productive rearrangements were above 56.7%, and segregating when the standard deviation between donors exceeded 5%. A statistical classification framework was developed to diagnose cytomegalovirus status using the catalog of TCR beta chain sequences. V and J gene assignment, in a later analysis, came from comparing TCR nucleotide sequences with IMGT/GENE-DB human TR gene sequences. The TCRdist pipeline was used in a later analysis to assign CDR3 sequences and most-parsimonious VDJ recombination scenarios. In a later analysis, each TCR beta chain was defined by its CDR3 amino acid sequence together with its V-gene family, and reads lacking a unique V-gene family were excluded. To address suspected cross-contamination and a sequencing artifact, a later analysis removed around 590 highly shared, low-generation-probability nucleotide sequences. A later analysis calculated a clonal expansion index for each public chain from normalized within-repertoire ranks of inferred template counts. Generation probabilities in a later analysis came from a VDJ recombination model fitted to out-of-frame rearrangements, and those results were checked against IGoR. In a later analysis, TCR-TCR, TCR-HLA and TCR-CMV co-occurrence was scored with hypergeometric tests, and a repertoire-size bias correction was applied to TCR pairs. False discovery rates were estimated in a later analysis by permuting HLA or CMV assignments 20 times. In a later analysis, co-occurring TCRs were grouped using DBSCAN, with TCRdist sequence similarity added in when clustering inside HLA-allele-positive subsets. Repertoires with fewer than 30,000 or more than 120,000 public chains were left out of co-occurrence clustering, as were four to six repertoires with anomalous nucleotide sharing. Imported from immuneACCESS, the table was reduced by TCRdb to in-frame sequences with V and J called. These copies leave out some clones; in studies compared against another copy, an unresolved V gene accounts for under half, and the cause of the remainder is not known. The D gene and trimming were derived from the DNA, and the V and J assignments and clone size from that table. The sample table contains around 130,000 clones; only one count was recorded for 85% of them. Clones ranked in the top ten supply 6.7% of the sample.

This record comes from a study of cytomegalovirus exposure and HLA in healthy donors (dated by TCRdb to the late 2010s). In the study overall: According to an earlier analysis of 587 of the donors, some 170 million T cells yielded over 90 million unique TCR beta sequences and around 300 Gb of sequence data. An earlier analysis of 500 to 650 of the donors applied high-throughput TCR beta sequencing to assess whether each TCR beta V gene segment acted as functional or pseudogenic. Along with the approximately 700-subject first cohort, a separate validation cohort of about 110 different subjects was used. In a later genetic analysis, genome-wide SNP genotypes for 398 of the 666 donors were used, and that subset was treated as a discovery cohort. Approximately 300 gigabases of sequencing data and tens of millions of unique TCR sequences were included in an early release covering under 650 HLA-typed donors. To predict cytomegalovirus infection status, the study combined high-throughput TCR immunosequencing, statistical association of individual TCRs with disease status, and machine learning. The study used immunosequencing to profile the T cell repertoires of hundreds of subjects and linked those repertoires to cytomegalovirus serostatus. Rather than using new phenotypic data, the later analysis identified candidate immune exposures from TCR beta sequences and from how often those sequences occurred across donors. A few DR-DQ haplotypes were treated as single units for association and clustering because of strong linkage in the cohort. Among the approximately 400 genotyped donors, approximately 82% belonged to the genetic ancestry cluster associated with self-reported Caucasian donors. Donor age, sex, ethnicity and CMV serostatus were collected together with the repertoire data. A later analysis re-examined previously published TCR beta repertoires from more than 650 donors and added high-resolution HLA genotyping to investigate patterns of TCR occurrence. The study aimed to test whether signatures of past pathogen exposure could be identified by cataloging public T cell receptors. Among about 360 genotyped donors of the cohort, an average of around 240,000 unique TCR beta nucleotide sequences were sequenced per donor, roughly 20% of them non-productive. All discovery cohort repertoires had been generated on a single sequencing platform. HLA typing covered class I and class II loci at four-digit resolution. The number of donors typed differed by locus, with about 629-640 for A, B, C, DRB1 and DQB1, 522 for DQA1, some 570 for DPA1, and 450 to 480 for DPB1. Beyond this particular receptor, the publication reports: This cohort had only TCR beta chains sequenced, and the lack of alpha or paired-chain data limited which features could be detected. According to a later genetic analysis, donors in an Asian-associated ancestry cluster had fewer N-insertions in productive TCRs than the approximately 650-donor mean. At a false discovery rate of 0.05, a later analysis linked around 17,000 TCR beta sequences to specific HLA alleles. A few of the identified cytomegalovirus-associated TCR beta chains were confirmed in vitro to be specific for cytomegalovirus antigens. The authors suggested that the approach could potentially be extended to other disease states and immunological phenotypes. Linkage disequilibrium might explain the correlated functional status among segregating V segments, but an unknown experimental factor could not be ruled out. A further reported finding was that TCR beta sequences accurately predicted the HLA-A and HLA-B alleles for most subjects in the first cohort. Over 15 rarely observed V segments, including chromosome 9 orphons, were excluded from the earlier analysis of a few hundred of the donors because counts were too low. A later analysis reported that several top co-occurrence clusters appeared linked to parvovirus B19, influenza, CMV and Epstein-Barr virus. Because HLA typing was unavailable for some donors at each locus, only the typed subset was used in association tests. In a later analysis, most CMV-associated TCR beta chains were found to appear HLA-restricted, with HLA associations seemingly driven largely by CMV exposure. In both the original and validation cohorts, the classifier was reported to diagnose cytomegalovirus status with high specificity and sensitivity. The sequencing pipeline was judged likely to have produced a cluster of highly shared sequence variants as a technical artifact. Broadly in line with IMGT annotations, most TCR beta V segments showed up in productive rearrangements about 87% or about 30% of the time in an earlier analysis of several hundred of the donors. In a later analysis, HLA-associated TCR beta chains showed more clonal expansion and lower generation probabilities than non-associated chains that were equally common. Some IMGT-functional V segments, including TRBV6-2 and TRBV6-3, could not be told apart with the 87-base-pair reads, so those segments were excluded. CMV serostatus was the only immune exposure information available for the cohort. Most TCR sequences were observed very rarely across donors, whereas some public TCRs were present in many individuals. The presence/absence analyses assumed that sequencing depth was roughly uniform across donors, and that assumption may not be true. In a later genetic analysis, a missense DCLRE1C variant was associated with V-gene and J-gene trimming of TCR beta chains, and the association was replicated in an independent cohort. Strong co-occurrence of HLA alleles, especially DR and DQ, made assigning TCR associations to individual alleles difficult. In a later analysis, the rate of TCR association differed among HLA loci, with DRB1 alleles having the most associated TCRs and HLA-C alleles having the fewest. In the study, 150 to 200 TCR beta chains were listed as associated with cytomegalovirus.

CDR1 and CDR2 are read off the germline V gene (reference sequence) as GTSNPN and SVGIG. The CDR3, cysteine through phenylalanine, is 15 amino acids long. The read is trimmed to its CDR3 DNA, 45 bases read in frame from base 1. V lost 0 bases and J lost 0 bases; the stretch between them is 9 bases long. The cohort consisted of 600 to 750 healthy bone marrow donors. Cohort members were all nominally healthy when sampled, although unrecorded immune exposures were likely present. The donor was CMV seropositive and belonged to the group of 250 to 300 seropositive cohort members. Every donor gave a peripheral blood sample, and the peripheral blood mononuclear cells from that sample were used for TCR beta sequencing. The Qiagen DNeasy Blood Extraction Kit was used to extract genomic DNA from the blood cell samples.

Rearrangement joined TRBV30 to TRBJ1-5, with a weak D call of TRBD1 (5 bases match). Input material: PBMCs. The TCR was taken from a woman under 40 in good health and CMV-seropositive. The CDR3 sequence is CAWSVGVNSNQPQHF. Here is the DNA: TGTGCCTGGAGTGTAGGGGTGAATAGCAATCAGCCCCAGCATTTT. The CDR3 plus the reference TRBV30 and TRBJ1-5 genes for the other parts give the full variable domain: SQTIHQWPATLVQPVGSPLSLECTVEGTSNPNLYWYRQAAGRGLQLLFYSVGIGQISSEVPQNLSASRPQDRQFILSSKKLLLSDSGFYLCAWSVGVNSNQPQHFGDGTRLSIL.